The clone carrying this T cell receptor beta chain was seen repeatedly, ten times or more. Trimming cost V 1 base and J 10 bases, with 5 bases left between them. CDR1 MDHEN and CDR2 SYDVKM come from the germline V gene. The CDR3 covers 11 residues. This entry belongs to a study of regulatory T cells in long-lasting Graves disease. Indicated time point: newly diagnosed GD, antithyroid drugs for less than 3 months. Preparation of the TCR library used RNA extracted from PBMCs. Arm-PCR of CDR3 regions and iRepertoire HTBI primers were the basis on which TCR beta libraries were built. A single record per CDR3 protein comes from TCRdb applying MiXCR to the multiplex PCR reads. The sample has 300,000 to 400,000 distinct CDR3 sequences; roughly a sixth are singletons. In addition, the sample was reused for a study of T cells in Graves' hyperthyroidism and ophthalmopathy.

The sample was peripheral blood mononuclear cells (PBMCs), taken at new diagnosis, from a patient treated with antithyroid drugs. The chain links TRBV28 to TRBJ1-5; D not resolved. This receptor was obtained from a man in his forties with Graves disease. DNA of the CDR3: TGTGCCAGCAGTTTATTCGGCCCCCAGCATTTT. Translation gives CASSLFGPQHF.